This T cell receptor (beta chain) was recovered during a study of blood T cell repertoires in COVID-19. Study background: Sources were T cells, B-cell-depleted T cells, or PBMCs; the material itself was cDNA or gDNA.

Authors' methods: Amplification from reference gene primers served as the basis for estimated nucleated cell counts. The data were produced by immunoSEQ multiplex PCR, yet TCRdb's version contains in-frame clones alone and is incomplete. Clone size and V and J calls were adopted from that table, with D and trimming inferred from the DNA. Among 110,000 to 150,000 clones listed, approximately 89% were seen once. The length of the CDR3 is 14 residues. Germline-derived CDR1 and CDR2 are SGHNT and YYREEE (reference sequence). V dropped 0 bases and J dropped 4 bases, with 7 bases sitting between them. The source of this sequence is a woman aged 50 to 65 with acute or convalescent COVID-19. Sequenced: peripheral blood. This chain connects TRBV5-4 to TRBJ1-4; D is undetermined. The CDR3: CASSLGQNNEKLFF. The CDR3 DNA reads TGTGCCAGCAGCTTGGGACAAAATAATGAAAAACTGTTTTTT.